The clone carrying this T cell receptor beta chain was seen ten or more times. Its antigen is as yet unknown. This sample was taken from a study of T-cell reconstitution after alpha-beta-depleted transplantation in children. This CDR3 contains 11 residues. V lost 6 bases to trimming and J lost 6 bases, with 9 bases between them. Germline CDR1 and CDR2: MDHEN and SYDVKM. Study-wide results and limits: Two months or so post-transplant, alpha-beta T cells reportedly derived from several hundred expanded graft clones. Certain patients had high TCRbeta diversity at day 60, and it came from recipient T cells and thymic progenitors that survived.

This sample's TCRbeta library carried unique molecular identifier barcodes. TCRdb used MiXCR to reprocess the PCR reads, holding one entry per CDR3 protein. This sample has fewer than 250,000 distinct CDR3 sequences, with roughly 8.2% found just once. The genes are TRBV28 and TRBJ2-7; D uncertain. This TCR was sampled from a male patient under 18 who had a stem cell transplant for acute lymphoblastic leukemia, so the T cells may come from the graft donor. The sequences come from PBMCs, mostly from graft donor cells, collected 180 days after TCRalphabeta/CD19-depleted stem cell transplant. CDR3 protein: CASRVTGEQYF. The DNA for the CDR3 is TGTGCCAGCAGGGTGACCGGCGAGCAGTACTTC.